The subject of this entry is one T cell receptor (beta chain). What it binds is unknown. TCR alpha and TCR beta cDNA libraries with sample barcodes and UMIs came from 5'RACE using constant-segment primers. MiXCR, run by TCRdb on the 5' RACE reads, gives a single entry per CDR3 protein. The sample yields approximately 450,000 distinct CDR3 sequences, approximately 18% seen once. The data are from a study of T-cell memory formation after mild COVID-19. The wider study: Largely donor-specific sequence clusters came from two donors. Findings of the study overall: The pre-infection memory compartment contained some responding clones, suggesting cross-reactive memory joined. Contracting CD8+ clones were enriched in EMRA, CD4+ mainly in CM and EM.

The CDR3 spans 13 residues. The V gene lost 8 bases and the J gene lost 5 bases, with 12 bases spanning the gap. Germline V lookup: CDR1 MNHEY, CDR2 SVGAGI. The V gene is TRBV6-5, the J gene TRBJ2-2; D gene ambiguous. The TCR comes from an adult woman who had mild COVID-19 (a few samples of this study predate the infection). Cell type and time point are not known. What was sequenced was PBMCs or a T cell subset sorted from them (not recorded which). The CDR3 bases are TGTGCCAGCTTCATCCCGGAGACCGGGGAGCTGTTTTTT. As protein: CASFIPETGELFF.